The 11 T cell receptor beta chains listed next were all sequenced from one sample in a study of blood T cell repertoires in COVID-19. Using immunoSEQ multiplex PCR, the repertoire was profiled, and TCRdb retains in-frame clones only, with some absent. The table shows fewer than 200,000 clones, with 78% occurring only once. Sequencing used PBMCs or T cells enriched from blood (not recorded which). Receptors originate from a woman aged 50 to 60 who had recovered from COVID-19.

This rearrangement joins TRBV28 to TRBJ1-2; D is possibly TRBD1 (6 bases). The CDR3 extends over 13 amino acids. Germline V gives CDR1 MDHEN, CDR2 SYDVKM. Trimming cost V 1 base and J 8 bases, with 11 bases left between them. CDR3 coding DNA: TGTGCCAGCAGTTTATACGACAGGTACGGCTACACCTTC. Its translation: CASSLYDRYGYTF.

V gene TRBV27 combines with J gene TRBJ2-7; no firm D call. CDR1 and CDR2 from the germline V gene are MNHEY and SMNVEV (reference sequence). V gave up 3 bases and J gave up 2 bases, with 11 bases separating them. The CDR3 runs 14 residues. CDR3 DNA: TGTGCCAGCAGTTTGGCCAGAGGTACCTACGAGCAGTACTTC. It codes for CASSLARGTYEQYF.

The CDR3 bases are TGTGCCAGCAGCTTGGGGGGGACCACAGATACGCAGTATTTT. Its translation is CASSLGGTTDTQYF. The rearrangement uses TRBV11-2 and TRBJ2-3, with 7 bases that match TRBD2. This CDR3 is built from 14 residues. Germline V gene sequence: CDR1 SGHAT, CDR2 FQNNGV. Trimming cost V 3 bases and J 2 bases; bases outside gene matches: 2.

V gene TRBV7-2 combines with J gene TRBJ2-7, with D perhaps matching TRBD2 (6 bases). The CDR3 is 13 amino acids. The ends were cut back, 1 base at V and 3 bases at J, with 7 bases in the middle. Germline-derived CDR1 and CDR2 are SGHTA and FQGNSA. The CDR3 protein is CASSLGDFYEQYF. In nucleotides, the CDR3 is TGTGCCAGCAGCTTAGGGGACTTCTACGAGCAGTACTTC.

The rearrangement links TRBV18 to TRBJ1-1, with D unresolved. V gave up 3 bases and J gave up 1 base, with 6 bases separating them. The CDR3 is made up of 13 amino acids. The germline V gene has CDR1 KGHSH and CDR2 LQKENI. CDR3 DNA sequence: TGTGCCAGCTCACCTCAGCGGAACACTGAAGCTTTCTTT. Protein sequence: CASSPQRNTEAFF.

The chain recombines TRBV3-1 (or the pseudogene TRBV3-2) with TRBJ2-6; D uncertain. The germline V gene has CDR1 LGHDT and CDR2 YNNKEL (reference sequence). Between the trimmed V and J ends, which lost 4 bases and 2 bases, there was a span of 12 bases. The CDR3 is 16 amino acids. Here the CDR3 DNA reads TGTGCCAGCAGCCCTGTCGTGAGGACTGGGGCCAACGTCCTGACTTTC. Amino acids: CASSPVVRTGANVLTF.

This clone came up once. The chain combines TRBV19 with TRBJ2-7; 11 bases line up with TRBD2. The CDR3 consists of 15 residues. Trimming removed 7 bases from V and 4 bases from J; junction bases left unmatched: 9. Per the germline V gene, CDR1 is LNHDA and CDR2 is SQIVND (reference sequence). DNA of the CDR3: TGTGCCAGTACCGCCGGGACTAGCGGAAATTACGAGCAGTACTTC. This codes for CASTAGTSGNYEQYF.

A few counts support this clone. The chain links TRBV5-1 to TRBJ1-2, with D unresolved. Trimming took off 0 bases at V and 6 bases at J, with 9 bases between the two ends. CDR1 and CDR2 (germline): SGHRS, YFSETQ. The CDR3 is 13 residues long. The CDR3 coding sequence is TGCGCCAGCAGCTTGGTCGGCGAGGATGGCTACACCTTC. It codes for CASSLVGEDGYTF.

The CDR3 is CASSPAGEGAKNIQYF. CDR3 nucleotides: TGTGCCAGCAGCCCCGCGGGGGAGGGGGCCAAAAACATTCAGTACTTC. The chain links TRBV28 to TRBJ2-4; 7 bases are shared with TRBD2. Germline assignment: CDR1 MDHEN and CDR2 SYDVKM. This CDR3 has 16 residues. Trimming took 6 bases from V and 1 from J; bases not matched to a gene: 9.

The chain has TRBV4-1 and TRBJ2-1; D gene ambiguous. Trimming left V 8 bases short and J 3 bases short, with 17 bases between. CDR3 length equals 15 residues. From germline, CDR1 is MGHRA and CDR2 YSYEKL. Here the CDR3 reads CASQIFLGFYNEQFF. Written as DNA, the CDR3 is TGCGCCAGCCAGATATTCCTGGGCTTCTACAATGAGCAGTTCTTC.

The gene calls are TRBV5-1 and TRBJ2-2; TRBD2 aligns across 8 bases. The CDR3 extends over 15 amino acids. Germline V gives CDR1 SGHRS, CDR2 YFSETQ. Trimming removed 0 bases from V and 7 bases from J; junction bases left unmatched: 5. CDR3 residues: CASSLGSGRIGELFF. CDR3 in DNA: TGCGCCAGCAGCTTGGGCAGCGGGAGAATCGGGGAGCTGTTTTTT.